The entry below describes one TCR beta chain. What it binds is unknown. This entry is derived from a study of T cell responses to AZD1222 COVID-19 vaccine. Study-level points and caveats: Of the AZD1222 recipients, only five or six were seropositive at baseline.

Clones were read by immunoSEQ multiplex PCR, and TCRdb kept only the in-frame ones, dropping some. In the table there are roughly 120,000 clones, about 85% of which are singletons. The CDR3 contains 13 residues. With 5 bases removed from V and 5 bases from J, the gap between germline ends came to 12 bases. Germline CDR1 SQVTM, CDR2 ANQGSEA. The V gene is TRBV29-1, the J gene TRBJ1-4; D gene uncertain. Sequenced material: peripheral blood, taken 28 days after the second AZD1222 dose. This TCR derives from an adult who received the AZD1222 COVID-19 vaccine. Here the CDR3 reads CSVRSQPNEKLFF. CDR3 nucleotides: TGCAGCGTTCGGTCACAGCCCAATGAAAAACTGTTTTTT.